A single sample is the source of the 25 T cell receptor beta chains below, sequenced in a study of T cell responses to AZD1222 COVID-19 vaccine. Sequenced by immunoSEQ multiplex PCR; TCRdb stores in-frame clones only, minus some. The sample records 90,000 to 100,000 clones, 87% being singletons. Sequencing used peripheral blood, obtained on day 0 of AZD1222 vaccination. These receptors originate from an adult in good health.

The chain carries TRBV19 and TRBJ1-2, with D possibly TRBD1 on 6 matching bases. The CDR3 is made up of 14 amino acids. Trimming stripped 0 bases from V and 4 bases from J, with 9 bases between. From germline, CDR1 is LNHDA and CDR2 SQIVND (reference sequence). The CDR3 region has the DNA TGTGCCAGTAGTATAGAATCAGGGGCCTATGGCTACACCTTC. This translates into CASSIESGAYGYTF.

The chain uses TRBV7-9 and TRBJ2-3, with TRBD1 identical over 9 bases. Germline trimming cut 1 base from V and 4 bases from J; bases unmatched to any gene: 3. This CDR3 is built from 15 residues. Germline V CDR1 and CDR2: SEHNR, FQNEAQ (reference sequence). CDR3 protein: CASSLVGQGPDTQYF. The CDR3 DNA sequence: TGTGCCAGCAGCTTAGTGGGACAGGGCCCAGATACGCAGTATTTT.

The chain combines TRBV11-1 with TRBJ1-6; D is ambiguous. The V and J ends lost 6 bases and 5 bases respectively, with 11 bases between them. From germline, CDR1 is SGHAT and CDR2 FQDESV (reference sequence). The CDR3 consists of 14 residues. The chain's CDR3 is CASRGDTDNSPLHF. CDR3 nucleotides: TGTGCCAGCAGGGGAGACACCGATAATTCACCCCTCCACTTT.

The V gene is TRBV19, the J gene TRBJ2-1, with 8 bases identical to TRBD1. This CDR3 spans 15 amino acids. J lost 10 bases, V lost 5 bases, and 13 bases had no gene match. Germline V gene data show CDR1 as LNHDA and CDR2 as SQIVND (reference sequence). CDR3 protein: CASSPRSDRVREQFF. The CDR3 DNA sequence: TGTGCCAGTAGTCCCCGGTCGGACAGGGTACGGGAGCAGTTCTTC.

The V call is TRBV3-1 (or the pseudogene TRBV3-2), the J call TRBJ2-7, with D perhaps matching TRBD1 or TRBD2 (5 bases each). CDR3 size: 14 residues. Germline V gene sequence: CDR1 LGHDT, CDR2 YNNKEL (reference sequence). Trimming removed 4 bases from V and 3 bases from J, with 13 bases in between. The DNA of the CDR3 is TGTGCCAGCAGCCCGCGAGGGGCCAACTACGAGCAGTACTTC. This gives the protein CASSPRGANYEQYF.

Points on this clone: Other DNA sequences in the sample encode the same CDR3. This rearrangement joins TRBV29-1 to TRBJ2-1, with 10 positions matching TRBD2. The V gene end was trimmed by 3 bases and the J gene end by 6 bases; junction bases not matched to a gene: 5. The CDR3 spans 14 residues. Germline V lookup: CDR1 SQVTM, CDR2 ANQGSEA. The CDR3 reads CSVDLAGVSNEQFF. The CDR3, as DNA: TGCAGCGTTGACCTAGCGGGGGTTTCCAATGAGCAGTTCTTC.

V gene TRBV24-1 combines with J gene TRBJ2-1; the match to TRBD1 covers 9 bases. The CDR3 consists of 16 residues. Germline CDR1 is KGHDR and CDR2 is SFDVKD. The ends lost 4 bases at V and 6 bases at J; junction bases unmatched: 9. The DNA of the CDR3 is TGTGCCACCAGTGAGACGATCTCGGACAGGGGCAATGAGCAGTTCTTC. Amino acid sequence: CATSETISDRGNEQFF.

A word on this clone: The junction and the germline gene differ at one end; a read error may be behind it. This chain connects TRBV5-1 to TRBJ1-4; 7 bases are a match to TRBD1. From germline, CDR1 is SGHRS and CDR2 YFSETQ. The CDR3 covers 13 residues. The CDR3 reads CASRPTGKEKLFF. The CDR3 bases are TGTGCCAGCAGACCGACAGGGAAGGAAAAACTGTTTTTT.

The CDR3 region is CASSRTSGSSYEQYV. In DNA, the CDR3 is TGTGCCAGCAGCCGGACTAGCGGGAGCTCCTACGAGCAGTACGTC. The rearrangement links TRBV5-6 to TRBJ2-7, with TRBD2 matching 13 bases. Germline assignment: CDR1 SGHDT and CDR2 YYEEEE. With 4 bases clipped from V and 0 bases from J, the junction kept 1 base outside the gene matches. The CDR3 spans 15 residues.

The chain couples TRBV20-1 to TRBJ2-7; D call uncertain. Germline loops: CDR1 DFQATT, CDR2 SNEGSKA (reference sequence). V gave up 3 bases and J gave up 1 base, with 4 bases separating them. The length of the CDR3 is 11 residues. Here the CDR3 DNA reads TGCAGTGCTAGCCTGTCCTACGAGCAGTACTTC. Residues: CSASLSYEQYF.

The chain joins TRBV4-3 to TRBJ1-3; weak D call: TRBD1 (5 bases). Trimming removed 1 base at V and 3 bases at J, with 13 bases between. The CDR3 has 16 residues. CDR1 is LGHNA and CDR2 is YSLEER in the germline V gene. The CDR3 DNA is TGCGCCAGCAGCCAAGTTCTGGGGGTGGGTGGAAACACCATATATTTT. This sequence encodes CASSQVLGVGGNTIYF.

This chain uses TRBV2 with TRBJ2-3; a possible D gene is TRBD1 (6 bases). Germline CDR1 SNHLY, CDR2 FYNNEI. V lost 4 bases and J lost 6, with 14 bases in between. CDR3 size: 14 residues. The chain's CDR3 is CASSGGTYGDTQYF. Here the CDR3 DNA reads TGTGCCAGCAGTGGAGGGACATATGGGGATACGCAGTATTTT.

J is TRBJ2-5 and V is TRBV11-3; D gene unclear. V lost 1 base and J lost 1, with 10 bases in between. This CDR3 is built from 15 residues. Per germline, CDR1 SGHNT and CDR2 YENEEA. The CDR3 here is CASSLAPESQETQYF. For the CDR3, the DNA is TGTGCCAGCAGCTTAGCACCGGAATCCCAAGAGACCCAGTACTTC.

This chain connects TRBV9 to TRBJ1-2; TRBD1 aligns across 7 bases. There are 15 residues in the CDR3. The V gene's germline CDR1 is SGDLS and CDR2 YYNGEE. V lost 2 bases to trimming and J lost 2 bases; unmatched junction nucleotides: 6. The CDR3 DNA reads TGTGCCAGCAGCGTTGAGACAGGGTCAAACTATGGCTACACCTTC. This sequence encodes CASSVETGSNYGYTF.

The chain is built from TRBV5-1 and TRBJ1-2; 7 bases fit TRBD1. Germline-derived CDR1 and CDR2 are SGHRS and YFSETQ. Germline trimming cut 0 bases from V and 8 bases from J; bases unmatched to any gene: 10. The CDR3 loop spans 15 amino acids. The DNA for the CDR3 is TGCGCCAGCAGCTTGGGCCCGGGACAGTTATTGGGCTACACCTTC. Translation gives CASSLGPGQLLGYTF.

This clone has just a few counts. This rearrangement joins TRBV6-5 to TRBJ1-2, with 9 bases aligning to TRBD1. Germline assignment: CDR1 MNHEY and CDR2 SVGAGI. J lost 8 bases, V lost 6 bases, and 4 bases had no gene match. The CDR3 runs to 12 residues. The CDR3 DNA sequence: TGTGCCAGCAGCCCGGGACAGGGCGGCTACACCTTC. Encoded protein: CASSPGQGGYTF.

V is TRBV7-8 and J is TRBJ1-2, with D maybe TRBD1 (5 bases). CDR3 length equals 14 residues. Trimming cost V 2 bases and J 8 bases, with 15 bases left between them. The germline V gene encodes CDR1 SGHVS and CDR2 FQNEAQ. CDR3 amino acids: CASSLLSGKGGYTF. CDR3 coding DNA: TGTGCCAGCAGCTTACTGTCAGGGAAGGGCGGCTACACCTTC.

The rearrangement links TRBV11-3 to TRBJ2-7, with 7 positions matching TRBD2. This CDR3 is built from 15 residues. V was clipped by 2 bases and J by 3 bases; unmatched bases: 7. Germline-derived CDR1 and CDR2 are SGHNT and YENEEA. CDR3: CASSLTSAEYYEQYV. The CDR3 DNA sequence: TGTGCCAGCAGCTTAACTAGCGCGGAATACTACGAGCAGTACGTC.

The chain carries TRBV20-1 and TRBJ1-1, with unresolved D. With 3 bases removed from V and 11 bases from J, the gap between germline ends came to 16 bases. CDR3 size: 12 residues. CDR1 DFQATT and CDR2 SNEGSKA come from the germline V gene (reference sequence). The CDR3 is CSASVNRGWAFF. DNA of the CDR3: TGCAGTGCTAGTGTTAACCGAGGGTGGGCTTTCTTT.

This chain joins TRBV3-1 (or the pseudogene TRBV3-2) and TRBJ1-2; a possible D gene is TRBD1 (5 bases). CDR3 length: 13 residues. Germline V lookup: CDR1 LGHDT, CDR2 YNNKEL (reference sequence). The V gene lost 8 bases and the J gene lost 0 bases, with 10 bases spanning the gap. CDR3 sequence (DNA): TGTGCCAGCGGGGGAAAAACTAACTATGGCTACACCTTC. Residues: CASGGKTNYGYTF.

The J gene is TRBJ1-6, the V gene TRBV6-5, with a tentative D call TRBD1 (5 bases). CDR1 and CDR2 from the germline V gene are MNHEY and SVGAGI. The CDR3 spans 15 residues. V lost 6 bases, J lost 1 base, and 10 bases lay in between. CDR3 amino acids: CASRPPGSYNSPLHF. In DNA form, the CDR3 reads TGTGCCAGCAGGCCCCCAGGGTCCTATAATTCACCCCTCCACTTT.

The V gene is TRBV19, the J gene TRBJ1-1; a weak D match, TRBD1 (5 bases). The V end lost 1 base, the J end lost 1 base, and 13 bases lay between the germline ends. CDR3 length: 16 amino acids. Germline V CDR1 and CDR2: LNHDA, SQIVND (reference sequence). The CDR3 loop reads CASSIGMTASNTEAFF. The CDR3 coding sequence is TGTGCCAGTAGTATAGGAATGACAGCCTCGAACACTGAAGCTTTCTTT. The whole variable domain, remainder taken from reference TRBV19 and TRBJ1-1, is DGGITQSPKYLFRKEGQNVTLSCEQNLNHDAMYWYRQDPGQGLRLIYYSQIVNDFQKGDIAEGYSVSREKKESFPLTVTSAQKNPTAFYLCASSIGMTASNTEAFFGQGTRLTVV.

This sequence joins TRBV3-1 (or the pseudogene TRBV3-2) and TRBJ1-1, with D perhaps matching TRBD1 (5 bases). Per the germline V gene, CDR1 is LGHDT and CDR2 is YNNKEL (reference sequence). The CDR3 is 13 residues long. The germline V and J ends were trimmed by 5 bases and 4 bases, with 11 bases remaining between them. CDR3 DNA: TGTGCCAGCAGCAGGGGCCCAATCACTGAAGCTTTCTTT. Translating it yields CASSRGPITEAFF.

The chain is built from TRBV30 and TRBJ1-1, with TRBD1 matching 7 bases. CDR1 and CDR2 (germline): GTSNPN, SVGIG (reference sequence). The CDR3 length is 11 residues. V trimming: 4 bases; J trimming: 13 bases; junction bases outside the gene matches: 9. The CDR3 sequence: CAWTPPRGGFF. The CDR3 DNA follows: TGTGCCTGGACTCCCCCCAGGGGGGGTTTCTTT.

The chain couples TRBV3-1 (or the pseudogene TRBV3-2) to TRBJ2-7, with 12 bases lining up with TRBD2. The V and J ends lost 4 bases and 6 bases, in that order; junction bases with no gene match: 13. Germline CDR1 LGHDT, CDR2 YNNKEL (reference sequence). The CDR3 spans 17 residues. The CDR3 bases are TGTGCCAGCAGCCTAAGACAGCTAGCGGGGGGGCCGGGCGAGCAGTACTTC. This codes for CASSLRQLAGGPGEQYF.